One sample yielded the 10 T cell receptor beta chains listed below, sequenced in a study of tumor and adjacent non-tumor tissue in lung cancer. No cell sorting was done before RNA was extracted from the tissue. The library came from three nested PCR rounds adapted from ARM-PCR protocols. TCRdb called the multiplex PCR reads again in MiXCR, with one record for every CDR3 protein. The data contain about 110,000 distinct CDR3 sequences, roughly 74% of them seen just once; the ten biggest clones take up around 37%. The sequenced material came from lung tumor tissue. The receptors were gathered from a woman in her sixties or seventies with non-small cell lung cancer.

This chain connects TRBV29-1 to TRBJ2-4; the D is unclear. This CDR3 spans 12 amino acids. Germline V gives CDR1 SQVTM, CDR2 ANQGSEA. The V gene lost 6 bases and the J gene lost 7 bases, with 13 bases spanning the gap. Here the CDR3 DNA reads TGCAGCGTAACCATTGGGCTGAACATTCAGTACTTC. The encoded protein is CSVTIGLNIQYF.

Worth noting for this clonotype: This clone may be a read error of a much larger clone one base away. V and J are TRBV6-6 and TRBJ2-6; TRBD1 agrees at 9 bases. This CDR3 is 16 amino acids long. Germline CDR1 and CDR2: MNHNY and SVGAGI (reference sequence). CDR3 protein: CPSQDRGVIGANVLTF. The CDR3 DNA reads TGTCCCTCACAAGACAGGGGGGTTATTGGGGCCAACGTCCTGACTTTC.

This clonotype was recorded at least ten times. The chain joins TRBV4-2 to TRBJ2-5; tentatively, D is TRBD2 (7 bases). The V gene lost 1 base and the J gene lost 4 bases, with 13 bases spanning the gap. Germline V CDR1 and CDR2: LGHNA, YNFKEQ. The CDR3 loop spans 15 amino acids. CDR3 bases: TGTGCCAGCAGCCAAGGGCGGGGGCCGGCAGAGACCCAGTACTTC. This codes for CASSQGRGPAETQYF.

The CDR3 here is CASGSTGRETGELFF. CDR3 bases: TGTGCTAGTGGTTCGACCGGGAGAGAAACCGGGGAGCTGTTTTTT. The chain carries TRBV12-5 and TRBJ2-2, with TRBD2 as a possible D gene (6 bases). V was shortened by 4 bases and J by 5 bases, with 14 bases between the two germline ends. The length of the CDR3 is 15 residues. Germline CDR1 LGHNT, CDR2 FRNRAP.

On this clonotype itself: The missing conserved phenylalanine or tryptophan at the end of this CDR3 makes a read error likely. The V gene is TRBV20-1, the J gene TRBJ2-2; the match to TRBD2 covers 7 bases. The CDR3 loop spans 14 amino acids. Germline V gives CDR1 DFQATT, CDR2 SNEGSKA (reference sequence). CDR3 sequence (DNA): TGCAGCTCCGCGGCTAGCGGCATCACCGGGGAGCTGTTTTAT. This translates into CSSAASGITGELFY.

To note about this clonotype: The junction and the germline gene differ at one end; a read error may be behind it. V usage is TRBV6-6 and J usage is TRBJ2-3, with 7 nucleotides matching TRBD2. Germline loops: CDR1 MNHNY, CDR2 SVGAGI (reference sequence). This CDR3 has 16 amino acids. The CDR3, as DNA: TGTCCCAGCACTTCGGCGGGGACTAATGCTGGGGATATGCAGTATTTT. It specifies CPSTSAGTNAGDMQYF.

In its sample, this clonotype was seen many times. J is TRBJ2-7 and V is TRBV10-2; either TRBD1 or TRBD2 may supply D (5 bases each). The germline V gene has CDR1 WSHSY and CDR2 SAAADI. CDR3 length: 14 amino acids. The germline V and J ends were trimmed by 11 bases and 9 bases, with 26 bases remaining between them. CDR3 sequence: CASSRGPGSEWQYF. As DNA, the CDR3 is TGCGCCTCCTCTAGGGGTCCAGGGAGTGAATGGCAGTACTTC.

A note on this clonotype: As the CDR3 is not closed by the conserved phenylalanine or tryptophan, this likely results from a read error. No DNA is shown, since the ends of the CDR3 on it are uncertain; the CDR3 is the one TCRdb lists. The genes are TRBV11-3 and TRBJ1-6; the table's TRBD1 call for D was not verified on the DNA. The CDR3 is 15 amino acids long, termini counted. CDR1 SGHNT and CDR2 YENEEA come from the germline V gene. This chain's CDR3 is CASSLEDRYNSPLHS.

This clonotype is a singleton in its sample. This CDR3 is missing its conserved last phenylalanine or tryptophan, likely due to a read error. The chain uses TRBV28 and TRBJ2-7; D ambiguous. CDR1 and CDR2 (germline): MDHEN, SYDVKM. V lost 5 bases, J lost 8 bases, and 19 bases lay in between. The CDR3 contains 14 residues. The CDR3 spells CASSRIVLSYKQYS. The CDR3, as DNA: TGTGCCAGCAGTCGGATAGTGCTCTCTTACAAGCAGTACTCC.

This clonotype showed up just a few times. The limits of the CDR3 on the DNA are not certain, so only TCRdb's listed CDR3 is given. This rearrangement joins TRBV11-3 to TRBJ2-7. Germline lookup yields CDR1 SGHNT and CDR2 YENEEA. The CDR3 has 15 residues if both end residues are counted. The CDR3 region is CVSSPVGGGSYEQYF.